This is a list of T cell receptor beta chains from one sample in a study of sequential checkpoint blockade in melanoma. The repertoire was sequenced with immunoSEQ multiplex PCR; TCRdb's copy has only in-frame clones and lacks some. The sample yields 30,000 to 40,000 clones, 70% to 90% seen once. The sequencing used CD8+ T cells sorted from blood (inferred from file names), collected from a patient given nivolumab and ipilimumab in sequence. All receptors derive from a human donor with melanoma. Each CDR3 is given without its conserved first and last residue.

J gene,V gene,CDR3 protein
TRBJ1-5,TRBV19,AGGAGSNQPQH
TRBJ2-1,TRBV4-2,ASSQAGTSGMNEQF
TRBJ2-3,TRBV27,ASSWSSLDTQY
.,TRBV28,ASSLEPGQHYEQY
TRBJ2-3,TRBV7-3,ASSSWGTGTDTQY
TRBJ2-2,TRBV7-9,ASSLDAAAAGELF
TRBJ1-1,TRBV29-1,SADGGARTEAF
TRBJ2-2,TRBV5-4,ASSYNGGVGTGELF
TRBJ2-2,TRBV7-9,ASSPDSAVNTGELF
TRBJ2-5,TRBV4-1,ASSNPGETQY
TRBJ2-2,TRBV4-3,ASSPGVTNTGELF
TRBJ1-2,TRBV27,ASSPHPTGALNYGYT
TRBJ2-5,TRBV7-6,ASTGTSGEETQY
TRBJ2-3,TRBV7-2,ASSLVFLTGQTDTDTQY
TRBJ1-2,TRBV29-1,ITMGPNYGYT
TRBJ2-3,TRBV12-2,ASNDGSTDTQY
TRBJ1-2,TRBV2,ASRVDSTNYGYT
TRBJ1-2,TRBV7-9,ASSLLTGANYGYT
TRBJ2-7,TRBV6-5,ASSYRGTYEQY
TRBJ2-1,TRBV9,ASSVVSSGSNEQF
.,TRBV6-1,ASSDWRVSYEQY
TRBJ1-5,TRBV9,ASSSGQLNQPQH
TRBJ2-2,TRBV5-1,ASSLRGGTNTGELF
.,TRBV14,ASSQPSSYEQY
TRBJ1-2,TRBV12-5,ASGLVPGPDGYT
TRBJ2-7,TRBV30,AWSVPQVGDEQY
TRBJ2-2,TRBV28,ATKTGLAETGELF
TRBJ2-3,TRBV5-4,ASSPRQAAADTQY
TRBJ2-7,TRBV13,ASRLQGASSYEQY
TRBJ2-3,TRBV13,ASSFPNVEGPADTQY
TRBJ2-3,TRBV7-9,ASSQTTGRSDTQY
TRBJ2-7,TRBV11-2,ASSLSSQGSLEQY
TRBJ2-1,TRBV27,ASSLFPSGMGNEQF